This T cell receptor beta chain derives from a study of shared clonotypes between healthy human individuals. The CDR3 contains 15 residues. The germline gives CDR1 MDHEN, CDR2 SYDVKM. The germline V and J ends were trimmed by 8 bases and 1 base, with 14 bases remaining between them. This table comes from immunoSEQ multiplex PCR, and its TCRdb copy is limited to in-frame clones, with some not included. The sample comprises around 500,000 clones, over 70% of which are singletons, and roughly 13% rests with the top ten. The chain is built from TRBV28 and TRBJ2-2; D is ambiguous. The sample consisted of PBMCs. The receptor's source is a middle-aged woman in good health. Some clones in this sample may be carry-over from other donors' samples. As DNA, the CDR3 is TGTGCCAGCGGTATTAACATCTTGAACACCGGGGAGCTGTTTTTT. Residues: CASGINILNTGELFF. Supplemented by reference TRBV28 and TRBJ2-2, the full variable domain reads DVKVTQSSRYLVKRTGEKVFLECVQDMDHENMFWYRQDPGLGLRLIYFSYDVKMKEKGDIPEGYSVSREKKERFSLILESASTNQTSMYLCASGINILNTGELFFGEGSRLTVL.